This T cell receptor beta chain came from a study of T cells in Graves' hyperthyroidism and ophthalmopathy. General study points: Ophthalmopathy stood apart from stable hyperthyroidism in a 13 V-J model.

Every diagnosis used clinical symptoms, serum thyroxine and TRAb, thyroid ultrasound and orbital computed tomography. This clonotype was counted ten times or more. Its target is not known. V gave up 1 base and J gave up 2 bases, with 6 bases separating them. Per the germline V gene, CDR1 is KGHSH and CDR2 is LQKENI. The CDR3 has 14 residues. The investigators amplified TCR beta CDR3 regions from RNA transcripts. HTBI primers drove first-round RT-PCR of the TCR CDR3. One entry per CDR3 protein, called by TCRdb with MiXCR from the multiplex PCR reads. Of about 640,000 distinct CDR3 sequences listed, roughly 20% were seen once; the top ten hold 34%.

Sequencing was carried out using blood. The TCR originated in a man aged 25-45 years with Graves' ophthalmopathy. The rearrangement links TRBV18 to TRBJ2-1; D is uncertain. This CDR3 is CASSPQEAYNEQFF. DNA of the CDR3: TGTGCCAGCTCACCACAGGAAGCCTACAATGAGCAGTTCTTC. The full variable domain, in which reference TRBV18 and TRBJ2-1 provide the parts outside the CDR3, is NAGVMQNPRHLVRRRGQEARLRCSPMKGHSHVYWYRQLPEEGLKFMVYLQKENIIDESGMPKERFSAEFPKEGPSILRIQQVVRGDSAAYFCASSPQEAYNEQFFGPGTRLTVL.